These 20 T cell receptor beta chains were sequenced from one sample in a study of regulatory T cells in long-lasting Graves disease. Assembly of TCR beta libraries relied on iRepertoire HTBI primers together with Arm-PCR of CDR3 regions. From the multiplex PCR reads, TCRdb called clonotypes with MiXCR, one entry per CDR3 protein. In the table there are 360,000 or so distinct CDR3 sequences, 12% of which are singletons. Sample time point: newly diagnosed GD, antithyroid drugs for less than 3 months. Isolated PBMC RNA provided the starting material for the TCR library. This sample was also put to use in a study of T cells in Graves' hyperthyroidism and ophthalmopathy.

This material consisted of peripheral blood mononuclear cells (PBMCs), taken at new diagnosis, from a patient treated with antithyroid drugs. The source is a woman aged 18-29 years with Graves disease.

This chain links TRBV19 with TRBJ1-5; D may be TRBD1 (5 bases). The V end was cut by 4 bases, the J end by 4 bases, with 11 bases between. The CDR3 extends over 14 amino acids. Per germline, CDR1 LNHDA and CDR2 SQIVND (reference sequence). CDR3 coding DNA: TGTGCCAGTAGTAAGGCAGGGACTAATCAGCCCCAGCATTTT. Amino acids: CASSKAGTNQPQHF. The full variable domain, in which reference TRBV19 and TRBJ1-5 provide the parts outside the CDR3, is DGGITQSPKYLFRKEGQNVTLSCEQNLNHDAMYWYRQDPGQGLRLIYYSQIVNDFQKGDIAEGYSVSREKKESFPLTVTSAQKNPTAFYLCASSKAGTNQPQHFGDGTRLSIL.

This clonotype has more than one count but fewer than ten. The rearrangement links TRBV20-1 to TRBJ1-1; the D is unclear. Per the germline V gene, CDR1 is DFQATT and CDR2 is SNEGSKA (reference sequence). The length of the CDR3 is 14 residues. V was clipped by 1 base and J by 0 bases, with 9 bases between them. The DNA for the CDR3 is TGCAGTGCTAGAGCGGACGAGATGAACACTGAAGCTTTCTTT. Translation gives CSARADEMNTEAFF.

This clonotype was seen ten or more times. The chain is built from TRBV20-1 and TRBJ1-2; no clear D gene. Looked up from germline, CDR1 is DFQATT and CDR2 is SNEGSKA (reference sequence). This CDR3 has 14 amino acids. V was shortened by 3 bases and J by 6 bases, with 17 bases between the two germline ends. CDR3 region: CSASPPLMSDGYTF. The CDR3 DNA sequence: TGCAGTGCTAGCCCGCCCTTAATGTCGGATGGCTACACCTTC.

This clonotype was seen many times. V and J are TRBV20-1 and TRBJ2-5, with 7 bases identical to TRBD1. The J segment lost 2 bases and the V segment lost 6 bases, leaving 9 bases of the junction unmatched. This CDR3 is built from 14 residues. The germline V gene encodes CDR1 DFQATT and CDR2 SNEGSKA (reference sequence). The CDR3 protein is CSASRTGQQETQYF. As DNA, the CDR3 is TGCAGTGCCTCGAGGACAGGCCAACAAGAGACCCAGTACTTC.

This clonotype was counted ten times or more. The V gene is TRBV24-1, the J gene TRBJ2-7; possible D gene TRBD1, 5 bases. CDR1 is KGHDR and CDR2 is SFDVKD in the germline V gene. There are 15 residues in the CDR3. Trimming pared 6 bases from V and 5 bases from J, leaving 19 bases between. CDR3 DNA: TGTGCCACCAGTTATCATGGCCCAGGGCAGGACGAGCAGTACGTC. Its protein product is CATSYHGPGQDEQYV.

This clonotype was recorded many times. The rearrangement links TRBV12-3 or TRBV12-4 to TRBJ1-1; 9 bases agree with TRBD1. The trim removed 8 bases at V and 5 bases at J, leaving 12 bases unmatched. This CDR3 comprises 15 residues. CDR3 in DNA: TGTGCCAGCGGATCACAGGGGGCCCGGAATACTGAAGCTTTCTTT. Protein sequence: CASGSQGARNTEAFF.

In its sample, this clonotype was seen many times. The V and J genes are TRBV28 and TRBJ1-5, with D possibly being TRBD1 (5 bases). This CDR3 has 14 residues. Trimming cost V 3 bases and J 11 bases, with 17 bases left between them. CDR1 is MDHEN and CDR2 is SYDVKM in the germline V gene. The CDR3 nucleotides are TGTGCCAGCAGTTTTGCAGGGAGTGCGTGGGCCCAGCATTTT. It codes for CASSFAGSAWAQHF.

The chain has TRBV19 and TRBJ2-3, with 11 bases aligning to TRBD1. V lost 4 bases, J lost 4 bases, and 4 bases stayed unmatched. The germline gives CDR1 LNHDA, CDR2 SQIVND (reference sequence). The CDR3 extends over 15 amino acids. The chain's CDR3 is CASSTGQGASDTQYF. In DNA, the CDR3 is TGTGCCAGTAGTACAGGACAGGGGGCCTCAGATACGCAGTATTTT.

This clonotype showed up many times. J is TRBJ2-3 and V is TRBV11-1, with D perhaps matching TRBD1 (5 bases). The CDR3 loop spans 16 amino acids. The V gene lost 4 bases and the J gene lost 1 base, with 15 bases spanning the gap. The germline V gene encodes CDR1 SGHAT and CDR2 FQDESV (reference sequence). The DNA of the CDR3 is TGTGCCAGCAGCTCCCTTCCAGAAGGGGGCACAGATACGCAGTATTTT. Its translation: CASSSLPEGGTDTQYF.

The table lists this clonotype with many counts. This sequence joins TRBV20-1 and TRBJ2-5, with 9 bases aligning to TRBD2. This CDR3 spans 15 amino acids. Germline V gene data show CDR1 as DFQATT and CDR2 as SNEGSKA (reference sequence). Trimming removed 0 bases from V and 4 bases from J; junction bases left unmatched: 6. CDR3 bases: TGCAGTGCTAGAGACGAGCGGGGGGCTAGAGAGACCCAGTACTTC. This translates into CSARDERGARETQYF.

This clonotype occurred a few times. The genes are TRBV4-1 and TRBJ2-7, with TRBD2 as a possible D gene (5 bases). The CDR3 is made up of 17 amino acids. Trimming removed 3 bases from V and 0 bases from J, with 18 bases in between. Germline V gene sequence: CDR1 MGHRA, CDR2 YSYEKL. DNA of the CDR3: TGCGCCAGCAGCCATCCCGGAGGTCTCTCCCACTCCTACGAGCAGTACTTC. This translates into CASSHPGGLSHSYEQYF.

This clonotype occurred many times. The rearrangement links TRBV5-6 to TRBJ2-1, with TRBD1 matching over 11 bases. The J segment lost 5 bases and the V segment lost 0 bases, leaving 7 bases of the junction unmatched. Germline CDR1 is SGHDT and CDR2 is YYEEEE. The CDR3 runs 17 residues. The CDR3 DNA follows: TGTGCCAGCAGCTTGGCCGTTGGACAGGGGGCGAACAATGAGCAGTTCTTC. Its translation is CASSLAVGQGANNEQFF.

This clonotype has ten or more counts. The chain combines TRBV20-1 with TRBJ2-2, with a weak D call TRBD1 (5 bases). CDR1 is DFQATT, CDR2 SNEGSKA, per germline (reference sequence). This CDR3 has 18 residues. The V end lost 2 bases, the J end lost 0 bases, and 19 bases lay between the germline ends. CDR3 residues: CSARHPKRQRSNTGELFF. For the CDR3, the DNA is TGCAGTGCTAGACACCCAAAAAGACAGAGATCGAACACCGGGGAGCTGTTTTTT.

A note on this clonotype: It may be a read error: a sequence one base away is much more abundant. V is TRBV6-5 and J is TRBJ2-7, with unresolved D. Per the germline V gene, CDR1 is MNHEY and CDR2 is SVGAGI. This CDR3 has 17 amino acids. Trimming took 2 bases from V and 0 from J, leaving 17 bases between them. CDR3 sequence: CASSYRLAALPSYEQYF. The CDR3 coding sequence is TGTGCCAGCAGTTACCGACTGGCAGCCCTCCCCTCCTACGAGCAGTACTTC.

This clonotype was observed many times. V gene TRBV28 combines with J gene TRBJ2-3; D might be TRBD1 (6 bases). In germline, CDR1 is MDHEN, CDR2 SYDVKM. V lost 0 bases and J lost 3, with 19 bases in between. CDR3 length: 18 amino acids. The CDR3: CASSLWGTFKERTDTQYF. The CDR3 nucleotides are TGTGCCAGCAGTTTATGGGGGACATTTAAGGAACGAACAGATACGCAGTATTTT.

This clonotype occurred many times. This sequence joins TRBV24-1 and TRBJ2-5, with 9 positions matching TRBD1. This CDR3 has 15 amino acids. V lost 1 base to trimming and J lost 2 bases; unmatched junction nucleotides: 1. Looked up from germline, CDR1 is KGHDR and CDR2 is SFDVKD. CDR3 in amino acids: CATSDFDRGQETQYF. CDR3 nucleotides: TGTGCCACCAGTGATTTCGACAGGGGGCAAGAGACCCAGTACTTC.

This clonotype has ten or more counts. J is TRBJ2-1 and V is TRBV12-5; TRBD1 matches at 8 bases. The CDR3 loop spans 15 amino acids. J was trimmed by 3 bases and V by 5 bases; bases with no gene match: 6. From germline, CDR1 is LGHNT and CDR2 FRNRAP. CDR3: CASGHQGADYNEQFF. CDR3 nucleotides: TGTGCTAGTGGTCACCAGGGGGCTGACTACAATGAGCAGTTCTTC.

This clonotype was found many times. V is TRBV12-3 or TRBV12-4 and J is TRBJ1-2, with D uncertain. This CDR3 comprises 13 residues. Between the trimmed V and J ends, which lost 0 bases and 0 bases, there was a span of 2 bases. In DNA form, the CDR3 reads TGTGCCAGCAGTTTAGCGCCTAACTATGGCTACACCTTC. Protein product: CASSLAPNYGYTF.

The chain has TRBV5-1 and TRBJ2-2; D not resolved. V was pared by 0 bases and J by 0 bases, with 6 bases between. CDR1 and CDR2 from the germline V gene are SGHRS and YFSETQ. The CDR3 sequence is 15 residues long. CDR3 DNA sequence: TGCGCCAGCAGCTTGGATCTAACGAACACCGGGGAGCTGTTTTTT. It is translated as CASSLDLTNTGELFF.

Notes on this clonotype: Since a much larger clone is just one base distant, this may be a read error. The CDR3 is CTACGKSNEQFF. The CDR3 DNA reads as TGTACCGCCTGCGGGAAGAGCAATGAGCAGTTCTTC. The chain joins TRBV24-1 to TRBJ2-1; tentative D call: TRBD2 (6 bases). The CDR3 sequence is 12 residues long. Germline lookup yields CDR1 KGHDR and CDR2 SFDVKD.